This is a list of T cell receptor beta chains from one sample in a study of T cell responses to AZD1222 COVID-19 vaccine. Generated by immunoSEQ multiplex PCR, the TCRdb table keeps only in-frame clones and is missing some. Of about 40,000 clones in the sample, roughly 88% are singletons; the top ten hold 26%. Sequenced here: peripheral blood, sampled 28 days after the second dose of the MenACWY control vaccine. The receptors derive from an adult who received the MenACWY meningococcal vaccine as a control. Both conserved end residues are part of each CDR3. The D gene is left open where the match is weak. Clone size is stated in some rows and not others, as once, few, many or a class when expanded.

v_gene: TRBV28; abundance: few; d_gene: .; j_gene: TRBJ2-7; CDR3nt: TGTGCCAGCAGTCTAACAGGGTACGAGCAGTACTTC; CDR3aa: CASSLTGYEQYF
v_gene: TRBV5-1; abundance: .; d_gene: .; j_gene: TRBJ2-1; CDR3nt: TGCGCCAGCGTCCAGGGGGGCTCCTACAATGAGCAGTTCTTC; CDR3aa: CASVQGGSYNEQFF
v_gene: TRBV7-7; abundance: .; d_gene: .; j_gene: TRBJ2-5; CDR3nt: TGTGCCAGCGCGGAGGCCGGGGAGACCCAGTACTTC; CDR3aa: CASAEAGETQYF
v_gene: TRBV12-3/TRBV12-4; abundance: .; d_gene: .; j_gene: TRBJ2-5; CDR3nt: TGTGCCAGCAGCCTCGGGGTCCAAGAGACCCAGTACTTC; CDR3aa: CASSLGVQETQYF
v_gene: TRBV19; abundance: .; d_gene: .; j_gene: TRBJ2-7; CDR3nt: TGTGCCAGTAGTCACACCCTAGGGGTCTACGAGCAGTACTTC; CDR3aa: CASSHTLGVYEQYF
v_gene: TRBV18; abundance: few; d_gene: .; j_gene: TRBJ2-1; CDR3nt: TGTGCCAGCTCACCCCCAGAGTTACCGCAGCAGTTCTTC; CDR3aa: CASSPPELPQQFF
v_gene: TRBV4-1; abundance: .; d_gene: .; j_gene: TRBJ1-2; CDR3nt: TGCGCCAGCAGCCAAGTGCCGGCACGAAGATATTACACCTTC; CDR3aa: CASSQVPARRYYTF
v_gene: TRBV9; abundance: .; d_gene: TRBD1; j_gene: TRBJ1-2; CDR3nt: TGTGCCAGCAGCGCCCGGACAGGGGGTCCCGGGTACACCTTC; CDR3aa: CASSARTGGPGYTF
v_gene: TRBV3-1/TRBV3-2; abundance: .; d_gene: .; j_gene: TRBJ2-1; CDR3nt: TGTGCCAGCAGCCAAGAGCGGCACCATGAGCAGTTCTTC; CDR3aa: CASSQERHHEQFF
v_gene: TRBV28; abundance: .; d_gene: .; j_gene: TRBJ1-4; CDR3nt: TGTGCCAGCAGTAGGGCGGGCAGTAATGAAAAACTGTTTTTT; CDR3aa: CASSRAGSNEKLFF
v_gene: TRBV2; abundance: .; d_gene: .; j_gene: TRBJ2-5; CDR3nt: TGTGCCAGCAGCCCCGACAGGAGCCAAGAGACCCAGTACTTC; CDR3aa: CASSPDRSQETQYF
v_gene: TRBV3-1/TRBV3-2; abundance: .; d_gene: .; j_gene: TRBJ1-1; CDR3nt: TGTGCCAGCAGCCATTCCCTAGAGTACCCGAACACTGAAGCTTTCTTT; CDR3aa: CASSHSLEYPNTEAFF
v_gene: TRBV6-5; abundance: .; d_gene: .; j_gene: TRBJ1-2; CDR3nt: TGTGCCAGCAGGGACTATGGCTACACCTTC; CDR3aa: CASRDYGYTF
v_gene: TRBV13; abundance: .; d_gene: .; j_gene: TRBJ2-1; CDR3nt: TGTGCCAGCAGCTCGGGACTGGGGGGGCTGAATGAGCAGTTCTTC; CDR3aa: CASSSGLGGLNEQFF
v_gene: TRBV9; abundance: once; d_gene: TRBD2; j_gene: TRBJ2-4; CDR3nt: TGTGCCAGCAGCAAACTAGCGGGTATTCAGTACTTC; CDR3aa: CASSKLAGIQYF